This TCR beta chain is drawn from a study of blood T cells in healthy people across ages. CDR1 is SGHAT and CDR2 is FQNNGV in the germline V gene. The CDR3 totals 15 residues. Next came a second PCR, run for roughly 7 to 12 cycles, which used a sample-barcoded 5' primer along with a J-beta primer mix. TCRdb recomputed calls from the 5' RACE reads with MiXCR, one row per CDR3 protein. The table lists over 500,000 distinct CDR3 sequences, roughly a quarter of them singletons, with about 3.9% in the top ten. This clonotype was counted between two and nine times. Separately, the same data were catalogued under a study of T cells of mothers and their children.

This sequence was found in a boy aged 2 to 10 in good health. This chain links TRBV11-2 with TRBJ2-5, with D tentatively TRBD1 (5 bases). The J call may be faulty, since TRBJ2-7 better matches the DNA end. Sequenced sample: blood. This chain's CDR3 is CASSLEIQGIHEQYF. The CDR3 coding sequence is TGTGCCAGCAGCTTAGAGATTCAGGGTATACACGAGCAGTACTTC.